The 6 T cell receptor beta chains below come from one sample, sequenced in a study of T cells in Graves' hyperthyroidism and ophthalmopathy. Amplified TCR beta CDR3 regions derived from RNA transcripts. The HTBI primer set drove a first-round RT-PCR of the TCR CDR3. TCRdb reprocessed the multiplex PCR reads via MiXCR and lists one record per CDR3 protein. The data contain 500,000 to 650,000 distinct CDR3 sequences, 46% of them singletons. Sequenced material: peripheral blood or thyroid tissue (not recorded which). All receptors derive from an adult woman with Graves' disease, either hyperthyroidism or ophthalmopathy (not recorded which).

The rearrangement joins TRBV9 to TRBJ1-5; a possible D gene is TRBD1 (6 bases). The CDR3 is made up of 15 amino acids. Germline V gene lookup returns CDR1 SGDLS and CDR2 YYNGEE. Trimming shortened V by 0 bases and J by 7 bases, and 14 bases separated the two germline ends. CDR3 nucleotides: TGTGCCAGCAGCGTAGGGGACAAACGGATCCAGCCCCAGCATTTT. Translated, it gives CASSVGDKRIQPQHF.

J is TRBJ1-5 and V is TRBV30; 8 bases are shared with TRBD1. Per germline, CDR1 GTSNPN and CDR2 SVGIG (reference sequence). The V segment lost 4 bases and the J segment 1 base; nucleotides outside the gene matches: 6. CDR3 size: 15 residues. The chain's CDR3 is CAWNNGQGSNQPQHF. DNA of the CDR3: TGTGCCTGGAATAACGGACAGGGCAGCAATCAGCCCCAGCATTTT.

Concerning this clonotype itself: Given a much more abundant clone one base away, this may be a read error. This sequence joins TRBV6-5 and TRBJ1-2, with 7 bases that match TRBD1. Germline V gives CDR1 MNHEY, CDR2 SVGAGI. V lost 4 bases, J lost 6 bases, and 5 bases stayed unmatched. The CDR3 has 13 amino acids. This chain's CDR3 is CASSSTGANGYTF. In DNA, the CDR3 is TGTGCCAGCAGTTCCACAGGGGCGAATGGCTACACCTTC.

This clonotype was found many times. This chain joins TRBV20-1 and TRBJ2-5; D may be TRBD2 (7 bases). The CDR3 covers 15 residues. Germline V lookup: CDR1 DFQATT, CDR2 SNEGSKA (reference sequence). V lost 6 bases, J lost 4 bases, and 21 bases lay in between. CDR3 amino acids: CSATTRGGSGETQYF. The CDR3 coding sequence is TGCAGTGCCACAACAAGGGGGGGGAGTGGAGAGACCCAGTACTTC.

Remarks on this clonotype: Mismatch with germline at one junction end may stem from a read error. The V and J genes are TRBV5-1 and TRBJ1-1, with D possibly being TRBD1 (6 bases). In germline, CDR1 is SGHRS, CDR2 YFSETQ. The CDR3 length is 15 residues. DNA for the CDR3: TGCGCCAGCAGTCGGGACACAGGGATGAGCACTGAAGCTTTCTTC. Encoded protein: CASSRDTGMSTEAFF. Based on the CDR3 plus reference TRBV5-1 and TRBJ1-1, the full variable domain is KAGVTQTPRYLIKTRGQQVTLSCSPISGHRSVSWYQQTPGQGLQFLFEYFSETQRNKGNFPGRFSGRQFSNSRSEMNVSTLELGDSALYLCASSRDTGMSTEAFFGQGTRLTVV.

As concerns this clonotype: In this CDR3 the conserved last residue, phenylalanine or tryptophan, is missing, so a read error is likely. The chain combines TRBV10-3 with TRBJ1-2; 9 bases match TRBD1. CDR3 length: 14 residues. CDR1 is ENHRY and CDR2 is SYGVKD in the germline V gene. CDR3 region: CAIGDPDRGDGYTS. CDR3 DNA: TGTGCCATCGGTGACCCGGACAGGGGTGACGGCTACACCTCC.